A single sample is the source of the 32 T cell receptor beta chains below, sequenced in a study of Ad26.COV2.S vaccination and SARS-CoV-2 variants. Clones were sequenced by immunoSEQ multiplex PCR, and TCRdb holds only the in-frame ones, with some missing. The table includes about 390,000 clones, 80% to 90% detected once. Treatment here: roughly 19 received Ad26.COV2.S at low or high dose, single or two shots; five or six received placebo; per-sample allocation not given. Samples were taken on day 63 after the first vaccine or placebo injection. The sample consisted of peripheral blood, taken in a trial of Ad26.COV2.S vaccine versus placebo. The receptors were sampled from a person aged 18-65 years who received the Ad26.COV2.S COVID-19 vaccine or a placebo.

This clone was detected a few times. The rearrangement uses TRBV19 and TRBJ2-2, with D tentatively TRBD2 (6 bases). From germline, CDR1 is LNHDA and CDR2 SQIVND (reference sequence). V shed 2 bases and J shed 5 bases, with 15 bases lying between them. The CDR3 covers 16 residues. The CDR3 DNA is TGTGCCAGTAGTATAACTAGCAGTGGCTCGACCGGGGAGCTGTTTTTT. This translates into CASSITSSGSTGELFF.

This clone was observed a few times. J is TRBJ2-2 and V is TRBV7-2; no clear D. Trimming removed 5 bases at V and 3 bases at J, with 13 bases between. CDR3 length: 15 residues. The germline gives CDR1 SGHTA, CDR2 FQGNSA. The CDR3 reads CASSLGGPDTGELFF. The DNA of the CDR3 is TGTGCCAGCAGCCTGGGTGGGCCGGACACCGGGGAGCTGTTTTTT.

The CDR3 is CATQGSWDGEAFF. Here the CDR3 DNA reads TGTGCCACCCAGGGATCTTGGGATGGTGAAGCTTTCTTT. The rearrangement joins TRBV10-3 to TRBJ1-1; maybe TRBD1 (5 bases). V was cut by 10 bases and J by 7 bases, with 19 bases left in between. There are 13 residues in the CDR3. Germline-derived CDR1 and CDR2 are ENHRY and SYGVKD.

CDR3 DNA sequence: TGTGCCAGCAGCCTGGGAGCGGCGACTAGCGGGGGCCCACGTACCGGGGAGCTGTTTTTT. This translates into CASSLGAATSGGPRTGELFF. The chain is built from TRBV21-1 and TRBJ2-2; no DNA check was done on the table's D call, TRBD2. TRBV21-1 is marked as a pseudogene. This CDR3 comprises 20 residues.

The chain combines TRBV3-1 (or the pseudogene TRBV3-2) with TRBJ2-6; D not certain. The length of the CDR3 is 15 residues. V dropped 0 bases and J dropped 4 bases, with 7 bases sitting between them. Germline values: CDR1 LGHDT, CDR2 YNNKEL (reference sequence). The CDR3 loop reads CASSQDLAGANVLTF. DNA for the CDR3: TGTGCCAGCAGCCAAGATTTGGCGGGGGCCAACGTCCTGACTTTC.

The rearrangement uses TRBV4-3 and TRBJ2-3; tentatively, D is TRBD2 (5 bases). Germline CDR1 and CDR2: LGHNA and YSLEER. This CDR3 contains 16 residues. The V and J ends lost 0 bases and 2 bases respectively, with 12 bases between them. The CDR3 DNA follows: TGCGCCAGCAGCCAAGATGCGGGTCAGGCCACAGATACGCAGTATTTT. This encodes CASSQDAGQATDTQYF.

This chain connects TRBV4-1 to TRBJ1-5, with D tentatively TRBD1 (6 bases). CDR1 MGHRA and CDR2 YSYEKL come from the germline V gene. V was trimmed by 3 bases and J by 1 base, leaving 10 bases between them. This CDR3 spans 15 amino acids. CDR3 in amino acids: CASSQGDTSNQPQHF. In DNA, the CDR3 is TGCGCCAGCAGCCAGGGGGACACCAGCAATCAGCCCCAGCATTTT.

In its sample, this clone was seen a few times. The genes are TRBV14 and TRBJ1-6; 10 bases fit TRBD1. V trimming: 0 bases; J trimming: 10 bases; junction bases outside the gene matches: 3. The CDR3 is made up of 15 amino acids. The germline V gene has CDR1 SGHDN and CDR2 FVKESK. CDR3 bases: TGTGCCAGCAGCCAAGAAAGGGACAGGGGATCACCCCTCCACTTT. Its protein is CASSQERDRGSPLHF.

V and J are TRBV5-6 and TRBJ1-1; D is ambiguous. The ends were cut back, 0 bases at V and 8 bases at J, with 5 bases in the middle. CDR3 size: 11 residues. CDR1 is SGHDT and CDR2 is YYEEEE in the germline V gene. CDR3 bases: TGTGCCAGCAGCTTGGCCGGGGAAGCTTTCTTT. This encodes CASSLAGEAFF.

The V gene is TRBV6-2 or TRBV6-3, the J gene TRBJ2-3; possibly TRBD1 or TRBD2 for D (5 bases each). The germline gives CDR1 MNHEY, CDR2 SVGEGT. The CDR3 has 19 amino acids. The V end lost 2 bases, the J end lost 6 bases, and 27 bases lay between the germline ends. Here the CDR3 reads CASSYGGSVYTVRLDTQYF. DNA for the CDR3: TGTGCCAGCAGTTACGGGGGATCGGTGTACACCGTACGTTTGGATACGCAGTATTTT.

CDR3 in DNA: TGCGCCAGCAGCCAGGCAGGGTTGAGCACTGAAGCTTTCTTT. Amino acids: CASSQAGLSTEAFF. V gene TRBV4-1 combines with J gene TRBJ1-1; D might be TRBD1 (5 bases). The CDR3 contains 14 residues. Per the germline V gene, CDR1 is MGHRA and CDR2 is YSYEKL. The V and J ends lost 3 bases and 4 bases respectively, with 12 bases between them.

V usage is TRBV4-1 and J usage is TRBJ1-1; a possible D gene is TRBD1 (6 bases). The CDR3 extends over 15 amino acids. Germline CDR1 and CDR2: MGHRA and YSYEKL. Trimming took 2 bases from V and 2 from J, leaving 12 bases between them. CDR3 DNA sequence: TGCGCCAGCAGCCAAATTTCCAGGGGCAACACTGAAGCTTTCTTT. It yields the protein CASSQISRGNTEAFF.

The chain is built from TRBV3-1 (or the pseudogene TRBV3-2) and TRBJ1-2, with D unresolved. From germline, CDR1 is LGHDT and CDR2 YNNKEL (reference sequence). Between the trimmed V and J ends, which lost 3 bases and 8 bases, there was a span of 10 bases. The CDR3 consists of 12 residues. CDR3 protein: CASSHGLIGYTF. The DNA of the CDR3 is TGTGCCAGCAGCCACGGTTTAATAGGCTACACCTTC.

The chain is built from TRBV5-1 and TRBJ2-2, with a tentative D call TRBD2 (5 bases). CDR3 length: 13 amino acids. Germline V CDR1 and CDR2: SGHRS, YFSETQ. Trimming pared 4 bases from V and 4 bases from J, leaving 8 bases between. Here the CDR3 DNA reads TGCGCCAGCAGCCGTAGCGCCACCGGGGAGCTGTTTTTT. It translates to CASSRSATGELFF. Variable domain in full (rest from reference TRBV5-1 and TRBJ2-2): KAGVTQTPRYLIKTRGQQVTLSCSPISGHRSVSWYQQTPGQGLQFLFEYFSETQRNKGNFPGRFSGRQFSNSRSEMNVSTLELGDSALYLCASSRSATGELFFGEGSRLTVL.

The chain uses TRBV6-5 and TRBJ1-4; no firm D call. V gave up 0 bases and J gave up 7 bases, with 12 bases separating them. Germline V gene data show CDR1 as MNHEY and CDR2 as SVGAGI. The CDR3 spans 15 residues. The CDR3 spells CASSYSGDRREKLFF. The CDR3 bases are TGTGCCAGCAGTTACTCTGGGGATCGGCGTGAAAAACTGTTTTTT.

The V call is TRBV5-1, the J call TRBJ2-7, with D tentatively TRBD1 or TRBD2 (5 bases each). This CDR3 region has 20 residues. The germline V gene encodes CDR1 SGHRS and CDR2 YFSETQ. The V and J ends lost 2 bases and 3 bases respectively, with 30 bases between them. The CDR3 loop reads CASSFYVRDRAIHPFYEQYF. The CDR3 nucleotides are TGCGCCAGCAGCTTCTATGTCAGGGACCGGGCTATCCACCCCTTCTACGAGCAGTACTTC.

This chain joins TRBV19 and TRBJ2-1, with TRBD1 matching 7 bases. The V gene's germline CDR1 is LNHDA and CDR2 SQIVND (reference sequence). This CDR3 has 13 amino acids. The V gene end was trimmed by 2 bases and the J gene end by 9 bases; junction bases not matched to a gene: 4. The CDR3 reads CASSIRGHGEQFF. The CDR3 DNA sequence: TGTGCCAGTAGTATAAGGGGGCACGGTGAGCAGTTCTTC.

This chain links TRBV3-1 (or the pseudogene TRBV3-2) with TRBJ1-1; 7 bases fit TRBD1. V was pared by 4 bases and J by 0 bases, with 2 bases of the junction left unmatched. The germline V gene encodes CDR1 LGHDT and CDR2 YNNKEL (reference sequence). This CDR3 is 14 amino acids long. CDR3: CASSRTGVNTEAFF. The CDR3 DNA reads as TGTGCCAGCAGCCGAACAGGGGTGAACACTGAAGCTTTCTTT.

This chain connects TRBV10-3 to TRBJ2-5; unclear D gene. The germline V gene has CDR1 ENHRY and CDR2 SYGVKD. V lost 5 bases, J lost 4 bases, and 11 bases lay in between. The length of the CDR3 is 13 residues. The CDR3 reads CAISRQVGETQYF. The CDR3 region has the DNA TGTGCCATCAGTCGACAAGTAGGAGAGACCCAGTACTTC.

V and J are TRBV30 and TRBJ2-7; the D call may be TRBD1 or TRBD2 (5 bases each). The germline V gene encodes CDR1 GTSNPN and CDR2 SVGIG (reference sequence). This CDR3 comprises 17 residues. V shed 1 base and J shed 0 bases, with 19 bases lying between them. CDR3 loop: CAWSARSGTMGSYEQYF. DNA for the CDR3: TGTGCCTGGAGTGCCCGGTCCGGGACCATGGGCTCCTACGAGCAGTACTTC.

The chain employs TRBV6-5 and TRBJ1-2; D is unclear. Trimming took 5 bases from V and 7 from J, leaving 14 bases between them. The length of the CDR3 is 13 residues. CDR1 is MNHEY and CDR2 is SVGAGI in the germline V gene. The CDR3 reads CASSRTAAGGYTF. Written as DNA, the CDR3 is TGTGCCAGCAGTCGGACCGCGGCGGGTGGCTACACCTTC.

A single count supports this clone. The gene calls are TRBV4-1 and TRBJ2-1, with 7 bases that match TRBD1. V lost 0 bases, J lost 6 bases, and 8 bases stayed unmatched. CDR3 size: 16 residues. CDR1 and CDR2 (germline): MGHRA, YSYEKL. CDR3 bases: TGCGCCAGCAGCCAAGACTCAGGGGGACGTCTCAATGAGCAGTTCTTC. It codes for CASSQDSGGRLNEQFF.

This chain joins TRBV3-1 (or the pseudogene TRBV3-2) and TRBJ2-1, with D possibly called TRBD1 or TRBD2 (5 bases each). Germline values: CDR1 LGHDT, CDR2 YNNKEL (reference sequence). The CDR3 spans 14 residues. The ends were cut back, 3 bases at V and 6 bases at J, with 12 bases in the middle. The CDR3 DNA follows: TGTGCCAGCAGCCAGGGGACCGAGTCCAATGAGCAGTTCTTC. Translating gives CASSQGTESNEQFF.

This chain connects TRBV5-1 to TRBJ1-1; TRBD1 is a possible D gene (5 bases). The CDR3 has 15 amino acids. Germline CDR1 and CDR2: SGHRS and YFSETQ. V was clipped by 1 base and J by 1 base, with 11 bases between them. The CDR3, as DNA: TGCGCCAGCAGCTTGACTTGGGGCGCGAACACTGAAGCTTTCTTT. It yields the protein CASSLTWGANTEAFF.

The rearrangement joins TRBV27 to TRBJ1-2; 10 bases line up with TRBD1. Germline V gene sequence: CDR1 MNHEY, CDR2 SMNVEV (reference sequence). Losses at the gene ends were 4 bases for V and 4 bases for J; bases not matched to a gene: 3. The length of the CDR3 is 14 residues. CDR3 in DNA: TGTGCCAGCAGTTGGGGACAGGGGACCTATGGCTACACCTTC. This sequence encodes CASSWGQGTYGYTF.

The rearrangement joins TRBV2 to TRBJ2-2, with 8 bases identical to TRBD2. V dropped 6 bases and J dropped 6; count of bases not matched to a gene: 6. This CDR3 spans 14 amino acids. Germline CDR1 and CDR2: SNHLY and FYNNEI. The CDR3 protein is CASRPRTSSGELFF. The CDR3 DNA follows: TGTGCCAGCAGGCCTAGGACTAGCTCCGGGGAGCTGTTTTTT.

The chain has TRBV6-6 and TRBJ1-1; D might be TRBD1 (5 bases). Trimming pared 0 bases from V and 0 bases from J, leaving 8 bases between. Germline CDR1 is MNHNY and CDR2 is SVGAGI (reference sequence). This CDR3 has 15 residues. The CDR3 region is CASSYSGTLNTEAFF. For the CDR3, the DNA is TGTGCCAGCAGTTACTCAGGGACCTTGAACACTGAAGCTTTCTTT.

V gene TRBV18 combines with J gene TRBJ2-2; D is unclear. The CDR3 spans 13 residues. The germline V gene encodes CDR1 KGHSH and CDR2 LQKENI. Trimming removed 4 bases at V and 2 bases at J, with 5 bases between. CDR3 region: CASSLENTGELFF. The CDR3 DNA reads TGTGCCAGCTCACTCGAAAACACCGGGGAGCTGTTTTTT.

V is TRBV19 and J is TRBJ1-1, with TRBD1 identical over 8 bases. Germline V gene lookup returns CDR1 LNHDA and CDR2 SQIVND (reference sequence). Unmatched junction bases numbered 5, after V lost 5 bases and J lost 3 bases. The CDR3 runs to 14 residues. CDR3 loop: CASSLEQGDTEAFF. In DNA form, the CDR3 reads TGTGCCAGTAGTCTCGAACAGGGGGACACTGAAGCTTTCTTT.

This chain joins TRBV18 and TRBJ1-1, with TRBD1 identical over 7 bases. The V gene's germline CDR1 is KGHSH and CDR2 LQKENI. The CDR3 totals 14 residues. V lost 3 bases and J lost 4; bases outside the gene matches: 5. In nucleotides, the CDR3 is TGTGCCAGCTCACCGGGGGCAGGGGGCACTGAAGCTTTCTTT. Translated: CASSPGAGGTEAFF.

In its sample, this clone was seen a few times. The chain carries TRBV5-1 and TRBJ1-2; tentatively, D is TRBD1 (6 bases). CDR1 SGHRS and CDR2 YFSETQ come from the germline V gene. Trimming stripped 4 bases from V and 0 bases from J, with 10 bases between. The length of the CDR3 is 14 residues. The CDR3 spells CASSTTGANYGYTF. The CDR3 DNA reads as TGCGCCAGCAGCACGACAGGAGCTAACTATGGCTACACCTTC.

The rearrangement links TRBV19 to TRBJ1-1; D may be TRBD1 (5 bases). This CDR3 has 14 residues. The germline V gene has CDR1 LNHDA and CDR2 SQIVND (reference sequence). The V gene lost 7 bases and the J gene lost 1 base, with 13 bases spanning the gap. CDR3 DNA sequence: TGTGCCAGTACCTCCTGGGGACCGAACACTGAAGCTTTCTTT. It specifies CASTSWGPNTEAFF.